The rows below give T cell receptor beta chains drawn from one sample of a study of cytomegalovirus exposure and HLA in healthy donors. TCRdb keeps only in-frame clones here, not all; method: immunoSEQ multiplex PCR. The profile shows about 160,000 clones, less than 90% of them singletons. Sequencing input: PBMCs. The receptors stem from a woman between 18 and 29 years old in good health and CMV-seronegative. Both conserved end residues are trimmed from each CDR3.

>TRBJ1-1|TRBV6-5
ASNPEEKNTEAF
>TRBJ2-5|TRBV6-5
ASSLTGPETQY
>TRBJ1-4|TRBV15
ATSLDREVEKLF
>TRBJ2-1|TRBV28
ASSYRGEYNEQF
>TRBJ2-1|TRBV19
ASSLTSGGPYNEQF
>TRBJ2-5|TRBV27
ASSLAGARETQY
>TRBJ2-7|TRBV29-1
SVEVPGLAGGLMHEQY
>TRBJ2-7|TRBV5-1
ASKIGTGTYEQY
>TRBJ2-7|TRBV9
ASSVATGGTSYEQY
>TRBJ1-1|TRBV7-3
ASSSEEGSTEAF
>TRBJ2-1|TRBV6-4
ASSVVGTGSGEQF
>TRBJ1-2|TRBV6-1
ASSEGDRSYGYT
>TRBJ2-7|TRBV10-3
AISAGPYEQY
>TRBJ1-1|TRBV14
ASSPDREWAEAF
>TRBJ1-1|TRBV9
ASSVEGGNTEAF
>TRBJ2-7|TRBV19
ASSPLAGEGQY
>TRBJ2-4|TRBV13
ASSLVGTSGGGDIQY
>TRBJ1-1|TRBV5-1
ASSPGQVNTEAF
>TRBJ2-3|TRBV11-1
ASSSPGSDTQY
>TRBJ1-2|TRBV7-9
ASDWGDGGYT
>TRBJ2-1|TRBV5-1
ASSSPRQGASYNEQF
>TRBJ2-7|TRBV28
ASSFSGTGGLEQY
>TRBJ2-4|TRBV19
ATGEIENIQY
>TRBJ2-7|TRBV5-6
ASSLGQGWSYEQY
>TRBJ1-4|TRBV5-6
ASTPGQANEKLF
>TRBJ1-1|TRBV5-4
ASSPQGQDMNTEAF
>TRBJ2-1|TRBV28
ASSLVHNEQF
>TRBJ1-6|TRBV4-1
ASSQRQVRNSPLH
>TRBJ2-2|TRBV28
ASSSAGKRNSLF
>TRBJ1-6|TRBV28
ASSLLGRGNSPLH
>TRBJ2-7|TRBV7-9
ASSGGTASYEQY
>TRBJ2-1|TRBV7-3
ASSSRLADANEQF
>TRBJ1-2|TRBV30
AWRGGSSYGYT
>TRBJ1-1|TRBV2
ASSAAGQAF
>TRBJ2-5|TRBV27
ASSLWSGGETQY
>TRBJ1-1|TRBV9
ASSPLVATEAF
>TRBJ2-7|TRBV11-2
ASSLRRRVGEQY
>TRBJ2-7|TRBV6-1
ASSEETGGPNEQY
>TRBJ2-2|TRBV9
ASSVGGAGDQTGELF
>TRBJ2-2|TRBV5-6
ASSWGLRGDTGELF
>TRBJ1-5|TRBV6-1
ASSGDRSNQPQH
>TRBJ2-7|TRBV7-9
ASSLGLADYEQY
>TRBJ2-4|TRBV9
ASSAGAEGKNIQY